This TCR beta chain was sequenced for a study of T-cell reconstitution after alpha-beta-depleted transplantation in children. Broader study findings: Surviving recipient T cells and intrathymic progenitors accounted for some patients' high TCRbeta diversity at day 60. Among T cells one year after transplant, newly produced cells accounted for most counts and diversity. Reportedly, alpha-beta T cells present about two months post-transplant originated from several hundred expanded clones of graft origin.

Only a few counts were recorded for this clonotype. The antigen remains undetermined. TCRbeta library preparation incorporated unique molecular identifiers. TCRdb called the PCR reads again in MiXCR, with one record for every CDR3 protein. The sample shows about 300,000 distinct CDR3 sequences, 6.5% to 9% of them seen only once. This CDR3 contains 16 residues. V dropped 2 bases and J dropped 6; count of bases not matched to a gene: 9. Germline V CDR1 and CDR2: MNHEY, SMNVEV (reference sequence). The chain has TRBV27 and TRBJ2-1, with 8 bases matching TRBD2. The sequence derives from a female patient aged 2-10 years who had a stem cell transplant for Fanconi anemia, so the T cells may come from the graft donor. Sequencing was performed on peripheral blood, taken 360 days after TCRalphabeta/CD19-depleted stem cell transplant. The CDR3 loop reads CASSLVVRGAVNEQFF. DNA of the CDR3: TGTGCCAGCAGTTTAGTAGTGCGGGGGGCCGTCAATGAGCAGTTCTTC.